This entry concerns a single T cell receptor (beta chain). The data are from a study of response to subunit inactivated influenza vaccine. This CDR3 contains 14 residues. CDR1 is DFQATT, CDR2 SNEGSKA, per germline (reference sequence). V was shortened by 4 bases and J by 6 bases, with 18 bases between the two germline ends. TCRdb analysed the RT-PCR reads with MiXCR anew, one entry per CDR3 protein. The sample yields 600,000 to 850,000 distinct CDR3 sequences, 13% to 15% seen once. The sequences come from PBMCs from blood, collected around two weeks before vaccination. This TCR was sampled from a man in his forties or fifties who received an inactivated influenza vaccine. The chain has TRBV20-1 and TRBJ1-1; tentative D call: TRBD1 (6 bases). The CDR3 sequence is CSAKDSSGFSEAFF. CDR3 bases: TGCAGTGCTAAGGACAGCTCGGGGTTCTCTGAAGCTTTCTTT.